The present T cell receptor (beta chain) was sequenced within a study of blood T cell repertoires in COVID-19. Per the study methods: Using reference gene primer amplification, nucleated cell counts were estimated. Repertoires were generated with immunoSEQ multiplex PCR, while TCRdb's copy carries only in-frame clones and drops some. V and J calls and clone size are as listed in that table; D and trimming were resolved from the DNA. The sample yields some 57,000 clones, more than 85% seen once. Between the trimmed V and J ends, which lost 3 bases and 4 bases, there was a span of 5 bases. This CDR3 region has 12 residues.

The chain uses TRBV12-3 or TRBV12-4 and TRBJ2-3; D not resolved. The receptor comes from a man aged 50 to 59 with active COVID-19. Material for sequencing was peripheral blood. The CDR3 region has the DNA TGTGCCAGCAGTTTGAGTGCAGATACGCAGTATTTT. Amino acids: CASSLSADTQYF.